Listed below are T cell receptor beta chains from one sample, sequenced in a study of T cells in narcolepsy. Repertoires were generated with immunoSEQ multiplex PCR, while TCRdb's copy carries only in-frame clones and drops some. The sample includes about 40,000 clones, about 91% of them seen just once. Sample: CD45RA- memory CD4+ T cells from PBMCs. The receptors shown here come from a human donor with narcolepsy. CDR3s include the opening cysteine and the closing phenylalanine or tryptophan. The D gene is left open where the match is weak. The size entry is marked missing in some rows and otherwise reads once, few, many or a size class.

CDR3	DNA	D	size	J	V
CASSLDHLAAGGANVLTF	TGTGCCAGCAGCTTAGATCACCTAGCAGCTGGTGGGGCCAACGTCCTGACTTTC	.	.	TRBJ2-6	TRBV11-3
CASKASPHGYTF	TGTGCCAGCAAAGCCTCGCCGCACGGCTACACCTTC	.	few	TRBJ1-2	TRBV6-5
CASSSEKEGNIQYF	TGTGCCAGCAGCTCCGAGAAGGAAGGGAACATTCAGTACTTC	.	.	TRBJ2-4	TRBV11-2
CASSPSEGTGNTEAFF	TGTGCCAGCTCGCCCTCCGAAGGGACGGGGAACACTGAAGCTTTCTTT	.	.	TRBJ1-1	TRBV18
CANNRGRRRNTEAFF	TGTGCCAACAACAGGGGAAGAAGGAGGAACACTGAAGCTTTCTTT	.	.	TRBJ1-1	TRBV21-1
CASARLADTGELFF	TGTGCCAGCGCTAGACTAGCGGACACCGGGGAGCTGTTTTTT	TRBD2	.	TRBJ2-2	TRBV6-4
CASSPVGGRADTQYF	TGTGCCAGCAGCCCTGTGGGCGGGAGGGCAGATACGCAGTATTTT	TRBD2	once	TRBJ2-3	TRBV7-6
CASSLSLRGENTEAFF	TGTGCCAGCAGCTTATCCCTCAGGGGAGAGAACACTGAAGCTTTCTTT	.	.	TRBJ1-1	TRBV11-1
CASGGDLYNSPLHF	TGTGCCAGCGGCGGGGACCTTTATAATTCACCCCTCCACTTT	.	.	TRBJ1-6	TRBV6-5
CASSRTSWNTQYF	TGTGCCAGCAGCCGGACTAGTTGGAATACGCAGTATTTT	TRBD2	once	TRBJ2-3	TRBV14
CASSLDWTRGSEQYF	TGTGCCAGCAGCTTAGATTGGACTAGGGGGTCCGAGCAGTACTTC	.	.	TRBJ2-7	TRBV7-2
CASILKPDTQYF	TGCGCCAGCATTCTCAAACCCGATACGCAGTATTTT	.	.	TRBJ2-3	TRBV10-1
CASSLRRGAAQETQYF	TGTGCCAGCAGCTTAAGGCGGGGGGCCGCCCAAGAGACCCAGTACTTC	TRBD2	.	TRBJ2-5	TRBV7-9
CASSFQGRNEQYF	TGTGCCAGCAGCTTCCAGGGCCGGAACGAGCAGTACTTC	.	.	TRBJ2-7	TRBV5-6
CASSVGLAATDTQYF	TGTGCCAGCAGCGTGGGACTAGCGGCGACAGATACGCAGTATTTT	TRBD2	.	TRBJ2-3	TRBV7-3
CASGDRQGRGYTF	TGTGCCAGCGGGGACCGACAGGGGAGAGGCTACACCTTC	TRBD1	.	TRBJ1-2	TRBV6-5
CASSFNGGADTQYF	TGTGCCAGCAGCTTCAACGGGGGGGCAGATACGCAGTATTTT	TRBD2	.	TRBJ2-3	TRBV5-8
CASSPRRGSSYNEQFF	TGTGCCAGCAGCCCCAGGAGGGGAAGCTCCTACAATGAGCAGTTCTTC	.	few	TRBJ2-1	TRBV7-9
CAWKSIGKKMALKWCYTF	TGTGCCTGGAAATCGATCGGGAAGAAAATGGCCCTCAAGTGGTGCTACACCTTC	.	.	TRBJ1-2	TRBV30
CAISAAGQSNQPQHF	TGTGCCATCAGTGCCGCGGGACAGAGCAATCAGCCCCAGCATTTT	TRBD1	once	TRBJ1-5	TRBV10-3
CAISGDPGQGTDYGYTF	TGTGCCATCAGTGGGGACCCGGGACAGGGAACGGACTATGGCTACACCTTC	TRBD1	.	TRBJ1-2	TRBV10-3
CASSFTGGGPETQYF	TGTGCCAGCAGCTTTACGGGGGGGGGCCCAGAGACCCAGTACTTC	TRBD2	.	TRBJ2-5	TRBV5-4
CASRTGDRDYNEQFF	TGTGCCAGCAGGACGGGGGACAGGGATTACAATGAGCAGTTCTTC	TRBD1	.	TRBJ2-1	TRBV28
CASSLMGHRSGGEAFF	TGTGCCAGCAGCTTAATGGGGCATAGGAGTGGGGGCGAAGCTTTCTTT	.	.	TRBJ1-1	TRBV7-8
CASSTRTGNEQFF	TGTGCCAGTAGTACTCGTACAGGGAATGAGCAGTTCTTC	.	.	TRBJ2-1	TRBV19
CASSRLDSRNEQYF	TGTGCCAGCAGTCGACTAGACTCGCGGAACGAGCAGTACTTC	.	.	TRBJ2-7	TRBV7-2
CAWSGEQGGRANVLTF	TGTGCCTGGAGTGGGGAACAGGGGGGAAGGGCCAACGTCCTGACTTTC	TRBD1	.	TRBJ2-6	TRBV30
CSVFTGSANTGELFF	TGCAGCGTCTTTACAGGCTCCGCGAACACCGGGGAGCTGTTTTTT	.	.	TRBJ2-2	TRBV29-1
CASSQRPSDKADTQYF	TGTGCCAGCAGCCAACGCCCTAGCGACAAGGCAGATACGCAGTATTTT	.	.	TRBJ2-3	TRBV14
CASSFDGKSEAFF	TGTGCCAGCAGCTTCGACGGTAAGTCTGAAGCTTTCTTT	.	.	TRBJ1-1	TRBV6-6
CASSLMDGSYEQYF	TGCGCCAGCAGCTTGATGGACGGCTCCTACGAGCAGTACTTC	.	once	TRBJ2-7	TRBV5-1
CASSVGPSGGVGETQYF	TGTGCCAGCAGCGTAGGGCCTAGCGGGGGAGTTGGAGAGACCCAGTACTTC	TRBD2	.	TRBJ2-5	TRBV9
CASRGGVDRTQPQHF	TGTGCCAGTAGAGGGGGGGTGGACAGGACCCAGCCCCAGCATTTT	TRBD1	.	TRBJ1-5	TRBV19
CASSEYRADTDTQYF	TGTGCCAGCAGTGAATATCGAGCGGACACAGATACGCAGTATTTT	.	once	TRBJ2-3	TRBV25-1
CASSLDGGPKAFF	TGTGCCAGCAGCTTAGATGGCGGGCCTAAAGCTTTCTTT	.	.	TRBJ1-1	TRBV11-3
CSARDQNTEAFF	TGCAGCGCCCGGGACCAAAACACTGAAGCTTTCTTT	.	.	TRBJ1-1	TRBV29-1
CASSLEGQGGGYTF	TGTGCCAGCAGCTTAGAAGGGCAGGGTGGTGGCTACACCTTC	.	once	TRBJ1-2	TRBV7-9
CASSLHSSYEQYF	TGTGCCAGCAGCCTTCACAGCTCCTACGAGCAGTACTTC	.	.	TRBJ2-7	TRBV7-2
CAWRRPGQGGYGYTF	TGTGCCTGGAGGCGACCGGGACAGGGAGGCTATGGCTACACCTTC	TRBD1	once	TRBJ1-2	TRBV30
CASSYGAILPDTQYF	TGTGCCAGCAGCTATGGGGCGATACTACCAGATACGCAGTATTTT	.	.	TRBJ2-3	TRBV11-2
CASRGWASGYNEQFF	TGTGCCAGTAGAGGATGGGCTAGCGGTTACAATGAGCAGTTCTTC	TRBD2	.	TRBJ2-1	TRBV19
CAWSGDSYNQPQHF	TGTGCCTGGAGTGGCGACAGTTACAATCAGCCCCAGCATTTT	.	few	TRBJ1-5	TRBV30
CASGEGPYEQYF	TGTGCCAGCGGGGAGGGCCCCTACGAGCAGTACTTC	TRBD2	few	TRBJ2-7	TRBV6-6
CASRERTGVSPLHF	TGTGCCAGCAGAGAACGGACAGGGGTGTCACCCCTCCACTTT	TRBD1	.	TRBJ1-6	TRBV6-1
CASGLAPEGGGRAAGGELFF	TGTGCTAGTGGTTTGGCCCCCGAAGGTGGCGGGAGGGCCGCTGGCGGGGAGCTGTTTTTT	TRBD2	.	TRBJ2-2	TRBV12-5
CAWMNMLNTEAFF	TGTGCCTGGATGAACATGTTGAACACTGAAGCTTTCTTT	.	.	TRBJ1-1	TRBV30
CASSLDRAPNSPLHF	TGTGCCAGCTCACTGGACAGGGCCCCCAATTCACCCCTCCACTTT	TRBD1	.	TRBJ1-6	TRBV18
CASSLGGTGNEKLFF	TGTGCCAGCAGCTTAGGTGGGACAGGGAATGAAAAACTGTTTTTT	TRBD1	few	TRBJ1-4	TRBV13
CASSSTARGTSVKETQYF	TGTGCCAGCAGCTCCACGGCGCGTGGGACTAGCGTAAAAGAGACCCAGTACTTC	TRBD2	.	TRBJ2-5	TRBV11-2
CASSFLKRKCYNEQFF	TGTGCCAGCAGCTTTCTAAAGCGAAAATGCTACAATGAGCAGTTCTTC	.	.	TRBJ2-1	TRBV5-7
CASSMDPGGNSPLHF	TGTGCCAGTAGTATGGACCCAGGGGGAAATTCACCCCTCCACTTT	TRBD1	.	TRBJ1-6	TRBV19
CASSPPIAGNTGELFF	TGTGCTAGCAGCCCCCCAATAGCGGGGAACACCGGGGAGCTGTTTTTT	TRBD2	.	TRBJ2-2	TRBV7-7
CASSQSPISYEQYF	TGCGCCAGCAGCCAATCCCCGATCTCCTACGAGCAGTACTTC	.	.	TRBJ2-7	TRBV4-1
CASSPGRGSGYTF	TGTGCCAGCAGCCCCGGGAGGGGGAGCGGCTACACCTTC	.	once	TRBJ1-2	TRBV2
CASSQDLKGGFTYEQYF	TGCGCCAGCAGCCAAGATTTGAAGGGGGGGTTTACCTACGAGCAGTACTTC	.	.	TRBJ2-7	TRBV4-1
CASTSGGLSTGELFF	TGTGCCAGCACCTCCGGGGGATTGTCCACCGGGGAGCTGTTTTTT	.	.	TRBJ2-2	TRBV6-5
CASSPRGGGQETQYF	TGTGCCAGCAGCCCAAGAGGGGGGGGTCAAGAGACCCAGTACTTC	.	once	TRBJ2-5	TRBV11-3
CASSLEAGTKNIQYF	TGCGCCAGCAGCTTGGAAGCGGGGACGAAAAACATTCAGTACTTC	TRBD2	.	TRBJ2-4	TRBV5-1
CASSYSTGLGDTEAFF	TGTGCCAGCAGTTACTCGACAGGGCTCGGGGACACTGAAGCTTTCTTT	TRBD1	.	TRBJ1-1	TRBV6-5